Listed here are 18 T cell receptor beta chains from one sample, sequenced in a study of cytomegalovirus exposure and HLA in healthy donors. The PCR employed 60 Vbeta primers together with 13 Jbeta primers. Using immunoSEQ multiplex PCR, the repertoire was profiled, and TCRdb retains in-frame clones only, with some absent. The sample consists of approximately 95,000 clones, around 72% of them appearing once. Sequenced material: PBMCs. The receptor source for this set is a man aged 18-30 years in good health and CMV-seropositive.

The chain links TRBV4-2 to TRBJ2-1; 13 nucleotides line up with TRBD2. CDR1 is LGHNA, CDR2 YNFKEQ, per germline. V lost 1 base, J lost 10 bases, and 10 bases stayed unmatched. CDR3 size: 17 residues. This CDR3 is CASSQVTGTSGTGEQFF. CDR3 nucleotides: TGTGCCAGCAGCCAAGTCACCGGGACTAGCGGGACGGGAGAGCAGTTCTTC.

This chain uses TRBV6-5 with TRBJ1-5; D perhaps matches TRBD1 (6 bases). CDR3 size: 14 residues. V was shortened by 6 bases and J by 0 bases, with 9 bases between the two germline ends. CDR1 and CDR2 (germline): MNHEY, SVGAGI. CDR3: CASRDSNSNQPQHF. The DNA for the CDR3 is TGTGCCAGCAGGGACAGCAATAGCAATCAGCCCCAGCATTTT.

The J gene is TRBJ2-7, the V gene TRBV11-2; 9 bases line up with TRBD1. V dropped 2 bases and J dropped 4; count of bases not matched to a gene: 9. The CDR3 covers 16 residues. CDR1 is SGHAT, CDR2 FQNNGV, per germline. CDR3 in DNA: TGTGCCAGCAGCTTACTGGGACAGGGTTGGAGGTACGAGCAGTACTTC. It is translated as CASSLLGQGWRYEQYF.

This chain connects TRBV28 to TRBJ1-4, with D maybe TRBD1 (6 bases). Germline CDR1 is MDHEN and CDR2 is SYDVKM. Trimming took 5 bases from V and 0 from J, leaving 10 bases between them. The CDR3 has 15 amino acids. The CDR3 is CASSPRDTTNEKLFF. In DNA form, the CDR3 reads TGTGCCAGCAGTCCACGGGACACAACTAATGAAAAACTGTTTTTT. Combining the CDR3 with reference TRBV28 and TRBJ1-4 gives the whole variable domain DVKVTQSSRYLVKRTGEKVFLECVQDMDHENMFWYRQDPGLGLRLIYFSYDVKMKEKGDIPEGYSVSREKKERFSLILESASTNQTSMYLCASSPRDTTNEKLFFGSGTQLSVL.

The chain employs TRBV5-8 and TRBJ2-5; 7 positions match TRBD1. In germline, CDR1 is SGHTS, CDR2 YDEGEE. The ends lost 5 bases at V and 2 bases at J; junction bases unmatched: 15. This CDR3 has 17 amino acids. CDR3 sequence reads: CASSERPGQRLQETQYF. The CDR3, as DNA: TGTGCCAGCAGTGAACGTCCGGGACAGAGGCTACAAGAGACCCAGTACTTC.

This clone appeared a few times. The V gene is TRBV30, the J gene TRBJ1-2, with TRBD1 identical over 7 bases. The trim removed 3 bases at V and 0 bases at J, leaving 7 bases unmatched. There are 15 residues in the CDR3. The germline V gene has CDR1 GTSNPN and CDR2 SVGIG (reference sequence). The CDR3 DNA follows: TGTGCCTGGAGGCCGGGACAGCGATCTAACTATGGCTACACCTTC. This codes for CAWRPGQRSNYGYTF.

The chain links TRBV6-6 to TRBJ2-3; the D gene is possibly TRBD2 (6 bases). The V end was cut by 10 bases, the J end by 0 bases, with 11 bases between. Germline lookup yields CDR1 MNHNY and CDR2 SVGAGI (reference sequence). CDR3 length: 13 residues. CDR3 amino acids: CATGGTSTDTQYF. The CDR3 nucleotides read TGTGCCACCGGGGGAACTAGCACAGATACGCAGTATTTT.

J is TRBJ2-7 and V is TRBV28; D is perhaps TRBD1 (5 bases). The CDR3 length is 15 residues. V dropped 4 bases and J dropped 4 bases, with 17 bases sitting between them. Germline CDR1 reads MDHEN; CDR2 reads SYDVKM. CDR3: CASSSIWGSIYEQYF. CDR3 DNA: TGTGCCAGCAGTTCGATTTGGGGCTCGATATACGAGCAGTACTTC.

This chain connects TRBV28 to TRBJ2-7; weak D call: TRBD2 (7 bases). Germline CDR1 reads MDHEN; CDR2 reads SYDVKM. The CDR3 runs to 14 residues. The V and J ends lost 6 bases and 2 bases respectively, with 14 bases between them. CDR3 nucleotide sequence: TGTGCCAGCAGCGCGGGGGCTTTGGCCTACGAGCAGTACTTC. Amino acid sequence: CASSAGALAYEQYF.

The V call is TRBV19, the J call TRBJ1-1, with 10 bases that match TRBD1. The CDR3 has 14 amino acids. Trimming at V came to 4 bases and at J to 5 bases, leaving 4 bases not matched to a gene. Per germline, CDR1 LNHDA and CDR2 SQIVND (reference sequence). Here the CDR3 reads CASSTTGGYTEAFF. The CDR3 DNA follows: TGTGCCAGTAGTACGACAGGGGGCTATACTGAAGCTTTCTTT.

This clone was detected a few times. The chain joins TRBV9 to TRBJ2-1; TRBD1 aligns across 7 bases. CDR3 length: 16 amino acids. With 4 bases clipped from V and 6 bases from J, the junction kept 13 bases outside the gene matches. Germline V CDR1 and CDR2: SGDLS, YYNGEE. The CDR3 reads CASSQNRDRGTNEQFF. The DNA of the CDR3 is TGTGCCAGCAGCCAAAACCGGGACAGAGGGACCAATGAGCAGTTCTTC.

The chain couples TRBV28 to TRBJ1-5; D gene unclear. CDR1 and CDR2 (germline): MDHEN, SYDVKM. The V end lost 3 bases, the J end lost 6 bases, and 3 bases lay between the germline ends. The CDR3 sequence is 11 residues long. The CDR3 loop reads CASSLSQPQHF. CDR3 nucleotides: TGTGCCAGCAGTTTGAGTCAGCCCCAGCATTTT. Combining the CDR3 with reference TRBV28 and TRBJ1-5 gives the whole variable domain DVKVTQSSRYLVKRTGEKVFLECVQDMDHENMFWYRQDPGLGLRLIYFSYDVKMKEKGDIPEGYSVSREKKERFSLILESASTNQTSMYLCASSLSQPQHFGDGTRLSIL.

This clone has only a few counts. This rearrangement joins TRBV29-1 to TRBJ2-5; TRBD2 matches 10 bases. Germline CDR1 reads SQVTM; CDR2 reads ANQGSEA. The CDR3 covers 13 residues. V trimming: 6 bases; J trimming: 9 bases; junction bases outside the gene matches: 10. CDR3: CSVRREAGGPQYF. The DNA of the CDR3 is TGCAGCGTCCGCCGGGAAGCGGGGGGGCCCCAGTACTTC. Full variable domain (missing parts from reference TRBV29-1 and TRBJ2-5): SAVISQKPSRDICQRGTSLTIQCQVDSQVTMMFWYRQQPGQSLTLIATANQGSEATYESGFVIDKFPISRPNLTFSTLTVSNMSPEDSSIYLCSVRREAGGPQYFGPGTRLLVL.

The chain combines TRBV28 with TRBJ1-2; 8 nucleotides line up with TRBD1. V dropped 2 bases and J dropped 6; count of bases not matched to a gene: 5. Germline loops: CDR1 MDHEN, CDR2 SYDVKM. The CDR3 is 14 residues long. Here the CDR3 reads CASSLPGGVDGYTF. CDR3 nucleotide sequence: TGTGCCAGCAGTTTACCAGGGGGCGTGGATGGCTACACCTTC.

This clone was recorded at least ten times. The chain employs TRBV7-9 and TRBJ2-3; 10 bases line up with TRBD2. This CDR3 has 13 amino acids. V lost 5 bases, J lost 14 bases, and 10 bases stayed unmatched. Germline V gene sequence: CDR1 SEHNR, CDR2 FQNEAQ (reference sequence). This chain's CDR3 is CASSDMGLAGVYF. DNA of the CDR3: TGTGCCAGCAGCGATATGGGTCTAGCGGGAGTGTATTTT.

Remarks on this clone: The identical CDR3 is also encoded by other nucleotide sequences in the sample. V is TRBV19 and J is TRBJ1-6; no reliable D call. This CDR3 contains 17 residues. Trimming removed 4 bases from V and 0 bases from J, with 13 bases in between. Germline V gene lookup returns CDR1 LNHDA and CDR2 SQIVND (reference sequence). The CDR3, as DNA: TGTGCCAGTAGTACCCTCGGAGGGAGCTCCTATAATTCACCCCTCCACTTT. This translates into CASSTLGGSSYNSPLHF.

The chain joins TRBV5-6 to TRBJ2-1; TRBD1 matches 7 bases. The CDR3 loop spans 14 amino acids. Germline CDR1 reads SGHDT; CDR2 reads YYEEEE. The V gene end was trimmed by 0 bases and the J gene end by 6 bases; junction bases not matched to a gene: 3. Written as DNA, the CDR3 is TGTGCCAGCAGCTTGGGACAGGGACGCAATGAGCAGTTCTTC. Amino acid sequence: CASSLGQGRNEQFF.

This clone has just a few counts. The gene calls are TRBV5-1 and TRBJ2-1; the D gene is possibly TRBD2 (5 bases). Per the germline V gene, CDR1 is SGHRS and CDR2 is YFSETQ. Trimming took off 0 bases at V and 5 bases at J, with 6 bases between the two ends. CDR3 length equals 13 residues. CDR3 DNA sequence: TGCGCCAGCAGCTTGGACGGGAACAATGAGCAGTTCTTC. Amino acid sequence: CASSLDGNNEQFF.